The rows below give T cell receptor beta chains drawn from one sample of a study of T cells after posttransplantation cyclophosphamide. Using immunoSEQ multiplex PCR, the repertoire was profiled, and TCRdb retains in-frame clones only, with some absent. This table has about 7,800 clones, roughly nine tenths appearing once. The sequenced sample was CD4+ T cells sorted from blood, obtained around 1,400 days after allogeneic stem cell transplant with posttransplant cyclophosphamide. The receptors were gathered from a female patient in her fifties who received an allogeneic stem cell transplant from a related donor, was CMV-positive, and had no GVHD. Some T cells may be supplied by the graft donor. Each CDR3 is given with its conserved first and last residue. A D gene is named only where the DNA matches it firmly. The listing skips clone size in some rows; elsewhere it reads once, few, many or a size class.

j_gene: TRBJ1-3; abundance: -; v_gene: TRBV6-5; d_gene: TRBD1; CDR3nt: TGTGCCAGCAGTACGGGGACAGAGGCTGGAAACACCATATATTTT; CDR3aa: CASSTGTEAGNTIYF
j_gene: TRBJ2-2; abundance: -; v_gene: TRBV30; d_gene: TRBD2; CDR3nt: TGTGCCTGGAGTGGAAGCGGGAGTGTAGCCGGGGAGCTGTTTTTT; CDR3aa: CAWSGSGSVAGELFF
j_gene: TRBJ1-5; abundance: -; v_gene: TRBV5-1; d_gene: TRBD1; CDR3nt: TGCGCCAGCAGCCCCGGCGGGACAGCACATCAGCCCCAGCATTTT; CDR3aa: CASSPGGTAHQPQHF
j_gene: TRBJ2-7; abundance: -; v_gene: TRBV7-3; d_gene: TRBD1; CDR3nt: TGTGCCAGCAGCATACTAGGGACAGGGGACGAGCAGTACTTC; CDR3aa: CASSILGTGDEQYF
j_gene: TRBJ2-4; abundance: -; v_gene: TRBV7-8; d_gene: -; CDR3nt: TGTGCCAGCAGCTTAAAACCGGGACACAGAGCCAAAAACATTCAGTACTTC; CDR3aa: CASSLKPGHRAKNIQYF
j_gene: TRBJ2-1; abundance: -; v_gene: TRBV27; d_gene: TRBD1; CDR3nt: TGTGCCAGCAGGCCCTTCGGGACAGGGGTCTACAATGAGCAGTTCTTC; CDR3aa: CASRPFGTGVYNEQFF
j_gene: TRBJ2-1; abundance: -; v_gene: TRBV6-4; d_gene: TRBD1; CDR3nt: TGTGCCAGCAGTGAGGGTCAGGGGGCGTTCAATGAGCAGTTCTTC; CDR3aa: CASSEGQGAFNEQFF
j_gene: TRBJ2-5; abundance: -; v_gene: TRBV11-2; d_gene: -; CDR3nt: TGTGCCAGCAGCCCACTGAACCTCGGGGGAGAGTACCAGTACTTC; CDR3aa: CASSPLNLGGEYQYF
j_gene: TRBJ1-1; abundance: -; v_gene: TRBV7-9; d_gene: -; CDR3nt: TGTGCCAGCAGGGGGACAAGTCCGAGGGGAGCTTTCTTT; CDR3aa: CASRGTSPRGAFF
j_gene: TRBJ2-3; abundance: once; v_gene: TRBV7-8; d_gene: -; CDR3nt: TGTGCCAGCAGCAACAGGGAGGGGGATACGCAGTATTTT; CDR3aa: CASSNREGDTQYF
j_gene: TRBJ2-7; abundance: -; v_gene: TRBV7-6; d_gene: TRBD1; CDR3nt: TGTGCCAGCAGCTCTAACAGGGGTACCTACGAGCAGTACTTC; CDR3aa: CASSSNRGTYEQYF
j_gene: TRBJ1-2; abundance: -; v_gene: TRBV30; d_gene: -; CDR3nt: TGTGCCTGGAGTCCCCCGACCGGGTCCTCTGGCTACACCTTC; CDR3aa: CAWSPPTGSSGYTF
j_gene: TRBJ1-3; abundance: -; v_gene: TRBV11-3; d_gene: -; CDR3nt: TGTGCCAGCACCGCGTACAGGGACTCTGGAAACACCATATATTTT; CDR3aa: CASTAYRDSGNTIYF
j_gene: TRBJ1-4; abundance: -; v_gene: TRBV30; d_gene: TRBD1; CDR3nt: TGTGCCTGGGCTCCACGTGGCAGGACAGGGGATGAAAAACTGTTTTTT; CDR3aa: CAWAPRGRTGDEKLFF
j_gene: TRBJ2-3; abundance: -; v_gene: TRBV29-1; d_gene: -; CDR3nt: TGCAGTGGGGGGAACACAGATACGCAGTATTTT; CDR3aa: CSGGNTDTQYF
j_gene: TRBJ2-7; abundance: -; v_gene: TRBV13; d_gene: -; CDR3nt: TGTGCCAGCAGCCAATACACAGGTTTCCACGAGCAGTACTTC; CDR3aa: CASSQYTGFHEQYF
j_gene: TRBJ2-3; abundance: -; v_gene: TRBV6-4; d_gene: -; CDR3nt: TGTGCCAGCAGTGACTCAGCCAGCGGGCGGGGAAGCACAGATACGCAGTATTTT; CDR3aa: CASSDSASGRGSTDTQYF
j_gene: TRBJ1-4; abundance: -; v_gene: TRBV18; d_gene: -; CDR3nt: TGTGCCAGCTCACCACTAACAGTTGAAAAACTGTTTTTT; CDR3aa: CASSPLTVEKLFF
j_gene: TRBJ1-4; abundance: once; v_gene: TRBV6-5; d_gene: -; CDR3nt: TGTGCCAGCAGGTACTCCGGGAGTTCGCGGGGAGAAAAACTGTTTTTT; CDR3aa: CASRYSGSSRGEKLFF
j_gene: TRBJ2-7; abundance: -; v_gene: TRBV19; d_gene: TRBD1; CDR3nt: TGTGCCAGTAGTAGGACAGGGGGCGACGAGCAGTACTTC; CDR3aa: CASSRTGGDEQYF
j_gene: TRBJ1-5; abundance: -; v_gene: TRBV7-9; d_gene: -; CDR3nt: TGTGCCAGCAGCTTTGCAGGGGGCAATCAGCCCCAGCATTTT; CDR3aa: CASSFAGGNQPQHF
j_gene: TRBJ1-5; abundance: -; v_gene: TRBV7-9; d_gene: -; CDR3nt: TGTGCCAGCAGCTTAGGCGGCCCCCAGCATTTT; CDR3aa: CASSLGGPQHF
j_gene: TRBJ1-1; abundance: -; v_gene: TRBV6-1; d_gene: -; CDR3nt: TGTGCCAGCAGTACCTACTCCATCTTGGAAGCTTTCTTT; CDR3aa: CASSTYSILEAFF